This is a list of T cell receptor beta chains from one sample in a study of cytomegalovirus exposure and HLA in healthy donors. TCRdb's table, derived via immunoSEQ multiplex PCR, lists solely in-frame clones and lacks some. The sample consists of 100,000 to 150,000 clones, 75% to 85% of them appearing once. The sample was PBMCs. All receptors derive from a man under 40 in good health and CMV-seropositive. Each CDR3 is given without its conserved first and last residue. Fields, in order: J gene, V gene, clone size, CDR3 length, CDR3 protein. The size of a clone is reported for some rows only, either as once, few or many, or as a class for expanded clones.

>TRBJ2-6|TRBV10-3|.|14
AIEGQGKSGANVLT
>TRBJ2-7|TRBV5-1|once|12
ASSLGQGVNEQY
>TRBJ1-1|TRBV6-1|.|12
ASGLRGRETEAF
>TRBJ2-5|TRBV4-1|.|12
ASSQVTAVETQY
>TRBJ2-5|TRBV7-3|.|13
ASSLSGAAGETQY
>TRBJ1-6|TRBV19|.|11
ASSTSGNSPLH
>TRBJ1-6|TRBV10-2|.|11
ATARGDRGPLH
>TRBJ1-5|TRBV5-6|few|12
ASSWGTGVQPQH
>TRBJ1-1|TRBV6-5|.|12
ASSYSGTGTEAF
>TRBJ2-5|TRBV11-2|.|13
ASSLRDRGQETQY
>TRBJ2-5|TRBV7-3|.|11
ASSSGRQETQY
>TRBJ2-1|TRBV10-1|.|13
ASSALAGGFNEQF
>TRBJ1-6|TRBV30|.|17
AWSVPGGYGGFYNSPLH
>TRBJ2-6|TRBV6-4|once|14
ASSDSSKPGANVLT
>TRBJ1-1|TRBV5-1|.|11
ASRQGQNTEAF
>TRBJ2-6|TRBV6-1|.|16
ASSGGTGETSGANVLT
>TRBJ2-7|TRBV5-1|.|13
ASRTGAAHTYEQY